This TCR beta chain was sequenced during a study of cytomegalovirus exposure and HLA in healthy donors (dated by TCRdb to the late 2010s). Background for the entire study: According to an earlier analysis of 587 of the donors, 150 million to 200 million T cells yielded 120 million or so unique TCR beta sequences and around 300 Gb of sequence data. An early release covering approximately 600 HLA-typed donors comprised around 300 gigabases of sequencing data and 65 million to 100 million unique TCR sequences. In addition to the first cohort of 650 to 800 subjects, a separate validation cohort of around 110 different subjects was used. To study patterns of TCR occurrence, a later analysis re-analyzed previously published TCR beta repertoires from 550 to 800 donors and added high-resolution HLA genotyping. Genome-wide SNP genotypes for about 60% of the roughly 700 donors were used in a later genetic analysis, which treated that subset as a discovery cohort. Donor age, sex, ethnicity and CMV serostatus were compiled together with the repertoire data. Typing coverage differed by locus: A, B, C, DRB1 and DQB1 were typed in roughly 620-630 donors, DQA1 in about 560, DPA1 in around 610, and DPB1 in around 490. The aim of the study was to test whether cataloging public T cell receptors could identify signatures of past pathogen exposure. Of the 300 to 500 genotyped donors, 75% to 85% were placed in the genetic ancestry cluster associated with self-reported Caucasian donors. About 5 DR-DQ haplotypes were handled as single units for association and clustering, since linkage in the cohort was strong. All discovery cohort repertoires had been generated using a single sequencing platform. To decide whether each TCR beta V gene segment behaved as functional or pseudogenic, an earlier analysis of nearly 600 of the donors relied on high-throughput TCR beta sequencing. Across about 380 genotyped donors of the cohort, an average of roughly 230,000 unique TCR beta nucleotide sequences per donor were sequenced, and about a sixth of those sequences were non-productive. To predict cytomegalovirus infection status, the study combined high-throughput TCR immunosequencing, statistical association of individual TCRs with disease status, and machine learning. Using immunosequencing, the study profiled T cell repertoires from 666 subjects and related those repertoires to cytomegalovirus serostatus. HLA typing covered class I and class II loci at four-digit resolution. In the later analysis, no new phenotypic data were used to find candidate immune exposures; instead, reliance was placed on TCR beta sequences and their occurrence across donors. Overall study results and their limits: A later genetic analysis associated a missense DCLRE1C variant with V-gene and J-gene trimming of TCR beta chains, and an independent cohort replicated the association. A later analysis associated around 16,000 TCR beta sequences with specific HLA alleles at a false discovery rate of 0.05. In a later analysis, HLA-associated TCR beta chains showed more clonal expansion and lower generation probabilities than non-associated chains that were equally common. A further reported finding was that TCR beta sequences accurately predicted the HLA-A and HLA-B alleles for most subjects in the first cohort. The study gave a list of about 170 TCR beta chains associated with cytomegalovirus. In a later analysis, several top co-occurrence clusters were reported to appear linked to parvovirus B19, influenza, CMV and Epstein-Barr virus. The authors suggested that the approach could potentially be generalized to other disease states and immunological phenotypes. This cohort had only TCR beta chains sequenced, and the lack of alpha or paired-chain data limited which features could be detected. When HLA alleles, especially DR and DQ, strongly co-occurred, attributing TCR associations to individual alleles was difficult. Presence/absence analyses assumed roughly uniform sequencing depth across donors, an assumption that may not hold. Linkage disequilibrium might explain the correlated functional status among segregating V segments, but an unknown experimental factor could not be excluded. According to a later analysis, most CMV-associated TCR beta chains appeared to be HLA-restricted, and the HLA associations seemed to be driven largely by CMV exposure. Three of the identified cytomegalovirus-associated TCR beta chains were confirmed in vitro to be specific for cytomegalovirus antigens. Most TCR sequences were seen in very few donors, while some public TCRs were found in many individuals. Because counts were too low, some 17 rarely observed V segments, including chromosome 9 orphons, were excluded from the earlier analysis of 587 of the donors. Immune exposure information for the cohort was limited to CMV serostatus. In an earlier analysis of approximately 590 of the donors, most TCR beta V segments appeared in productive rearrangements about 87% or about 30% of the time, broadly matching IMGT annotations. Compared with the roughly 720-donor mean, donors in an Asian-associated ancestry cluster had fewer N-insertions in productive TCRs, according to a later genetic analysis. Because the 87-base-pair reads could not distinguish some IMGT-functional V segments, including TRBV6-2 and TRBV6-3, those segments were excluded. Cytomegalovirus status was reported to be diagnosed by the classifier with high specificity and sensitivity in both the original and validation cohorts. According to a later analysis, TCR association rates differed among HLA loci, with DRB1 alleles showing the most associated TCRs and HLA-C alleles showing the fewest. The sequencing pipeline was judged likely to have produced a cluster of highly shared sequence variants as a technical artifact. Because some donors lacked HLA typing at each locus, the association tests relied only on the typed subset.

The library was prepared using the immunoSEQ multiplex PCR assay. The multiplex PCR relied on a mix of 60 forward primers for TCR Vbeta segments and 13 reverse primers for TCR Jbeta segments. The CDR3 region of rearranged TCR beta genes was amplified from genomic DNA by a multiplex PCR assay. The amplified TCR beta libraries were sequenced on the Illumina HiSeq System as 87-base-pair reads. From the authors' description of their analysis: A later analysis tallied 80 million to 95 million unique TCR beta chains across the 700 or so repertoires, and some 12 million of those chains were shared by two or more donors. Raw reads were error-corrected and collapsed into unique sequences with a nearest-neighbor algorithm that merged closely related sequences to remove PCR and sequencing errors. Alignment of CDR3 sequences to IMGT reference sequences was used to assign V, D and J gene segments. For a sequence to be retained, at least a six-nucleotide match to both a V gene segment and a J gene segment was required. A rearrangement was called productive if the CDR3 had no stop codons and remained in frame with V and J, and every other rearrangement was called non-productive. Following IMGT convention, CDR3 was defined as the stretch from the second conserved V-encoded cysteine up to the conserved J-encoded phenylalanine. In an earlier analysis of more than 550 of the donors, sequences lacking an unambiguous match to a single V gene segment were excluded. In an earlier analysis of a few hundred of the donors, V segments were called functional above 56.7% productive rearrangements and were called segregating when the between-donor standard deviation exceeded 5%. To diagnose cytomegalovirus status from the catalog of TCR beta chain sequences, a statistical classification framework was built. In a later analysis, TCR nucleotide sequences were compared against IMGT/GENE-DB human TR gene sequences so that V and J genes could be assigned. The TCRdist pipeline was used in a later analysis to assign CDR3 sequences and most-parsimonious VDJ recombination scenarios. In a later analysis, each TCR beta chain was defined by its CDR3 amino acid sequence together with its V-gene family, and reads without a unique V-gene family were excluded. As a way to deal with suspected cross-contamination and a sequencing artifact, a later analysis dropped over 550 nucleotide sequences that were highly shared and had low generation probability. A later analysis calculated a clonal expansion index for each public chain from normalized within-repertoire ranks of inferred template counts. In a later analysis, generation probabilities were computed with a VDJ recombination model fitted to out-of-frame rearrangements, and the resulting probabilities were checked against IGoR. Hypergeometric tests were used in a later analysis to score TCR-TCR, TCR-HLA and TCR-CMV co-occurrence, with a repertoire-size bias correction applied to the TCR pairs. A later analysis estimated false discovery rates by permuting HLA or CMV assignments 20 times. A later analysis grouped co-occurring TCRs with DBSCAN, adding TCRdist sequence similarity when clustering within HLA-allele-positive subsets. For co-occurrence clustering, repertoires with fewer than 30,000 or more than 120,000 public chains were excluded, along with 5 or 6 repertoires with anomalous nucleotide sharing. The table comes from immuneACCESS by way of TCRdb, which keeps in-frame sequences with V and J called. Part of the clones is missing from these tables; in studies checked, under half for an unresolved V gene and the rest for unknown reasons. V, J and clone size were drawn from that table, and D and trimming were deduced from the DNA. This sample's clone table shows approximately 80,000 clones. The leading ten clones occupy 0.95% to 1.3% of the sample.

In the case of this clone: The target of this receptor is not known. In the same sample, other DNA sequences code for this CDR3.

In total, 600 or so healthy bone marrow donors made up the cohort. All cohort members were sampled while nominally healthy, although unrecorded immune exposures were likely present. The donor tested CMV seronegative, placing the donor among the 300 to 400 seronegative members of the cohort. A peripheral blood sample was collected from each donor, and TCR beta sequencing was performed on peripheral blood mononuclear cells. Genomic DNA extraction from the blood cell samples was performed with the Qiagen DNeasy Blood Extraction Kit. The CDR3 holds 14 amino acids from the cysteine to the phenylalanine. Just the 42-base CDR3 DNA is kept, in frame starting at base 1. Germline trimming amounts to 3 bases on V and 7 bases on J, with 4 as the count of junction bases outside the gene matches. CDR1 and CDR2 are read off the germline V gene as MGHRA and YSYEKL.

Specimen: PBMCs. The rearranged segments are TRBV4-1 and TRBJ2-1; 9 of the junction bases match TRBD1. This TCR derives from a woman aged 25 to 39 in good health and CMV-seronegative. CDR3 region: CASSQGTGSNEQFF. Read as DNA, the sequence is TGCGCCAGCAGCCAGGGGACAGGGTCAAATGAGCAGTTCTTC.